These 17 T cell receptor beta chains share one sample of origin, sequenced in a study of a mutant IDH1 vaccine in newly diagnosed glioma. The time point is: week 35, safety follow-up. Each dose of the vaccine consisted of 300 ug of mutant IDH1 20-mer peptide, with topical imiquimod. Their target antigens are unknown. Generated by immunoSEQ multiplex PCR, the TCRdb table keeps only in-frame clones and is missing some. The table lists some 33,000 clones, around 79% of them singletons. Material: PBMCs, obtained from a glioma patient whose treatment included an IDH1 peptide vaccine. Receptor source: a woman aged 25-40 years with glioma. Some clones in this sample may be carry-over from other donors' samples.

V usage is TRBV10-3 and J usage is TRBJ1-2, with D tentatively TRBD1 (6 bases). Germline loops: CDR1 ENHRY, CDR2 SYGVKD. V dropped 6 bases and J dropped 6 bases, with 23 bases sitting between them. CDR3 length: 16 amino acids. As DNA, the CDR3 is TGTGCCATCAGGTCGGCCCAGTCGGGGGGCAGGAATGGCTACACCTTC. It codes for CAIRSAQSGGRNGYTF.

V and J are TRBV5-1 and TRBJ2-3; D might be TRBD2 (6 bases). The germline CDR1 and CDR2 sequences are SGHRS and YFSETQ. The length of the CDR3 is 15 residues. Trimming removed 4 bases at V and 1 base at J, with 13 bases between. This CDR3 is CASSSGPRGTDTQYF. The CDR3 region has the DNA TGCGCCAGCAGCAGCGGGCCAAGGGGCACAGATACGCAGTATTTT.

V is TRBV11-3 and J is TRBJ2-3; D not resolved. Germline CDR1 SGHNT, CDR2 YENEEA. Trimming removed 5 bases at V and 6 bases at J, with 24 bases between. The CDR3 extends over 17 amino acids. The chain's CDR3 is CASSPRRPDPSADTQYF. In DNA form, the CDR3 reads TGTGCCAGCAGCCCCCGCCGGCCGGATCCCTCCGCTGATACGCAGTATTTT.

The chain carries TRBV5-1 and TRBJ2-3; 7 nucleotides align to TRBD1. The CDR3 extends over 15 amino acids. Germline-derived CDR1 and CDR2 are SGHRS and YFSETQ. V lost 3 bases, J lost 3 bases, and 7 bases stayed unmatched. This CDR3 reads CASSSDRVRTDTQYF. The CDR3 nucleotides read TGCGCCAGCAGCTCTGACAGGGTCCGGACAGATACGCAGTATTTT.

The chain joins TRBV11-3 to TRBJ2-7, with 7 bases identical to TRBD1. The CDR3 is 12 amino acids. Trimming cost V 5 bases and J 6 bases; bases outside gene matches: 4. Germline V lookup: CDR1 SGHNT, CDR2 YENEEA. Here the CDR3 DNA reads TGTGCCAGCAGCCCACAGGGGTCCGAGCAGTACTTC. Amino acid sequence: CASSPQGSEQYF. The whole variable domain, filled in from reference TRBV11-3 and TRBJ2-7, reads EAGVVQSPRYKIIEKKQPVAFWCNPISGHNTLYWYLQNLGQGPELLIRYENEEAVDDSQLPKDRFSAERLKGVDSTLKIQPAELGDSAVYLCASSPQGSEQYFGPGTRLTVT.

This chain links TRBV7-9 with TRBJ1-2; D might be TRBD1 (6 bases). CDR1 is SEHNR, CDR2 FQNEAQ, per germline (reference sequence). The CDR3 consists of 14 residues. V gave up 5 bases and J gave up 5 bases, with 15 bases separating them. The CDR3 DNA reads as TGTGCCAGCAGCACTCAAAGGACAGATTATGGCTACACCTTC. It codes for CASSTQRTDYGYTF.

The V gene is TRBV14, the J gene TRBJ2-3; D unclear. The germline V gene has CDR1 SGHDN and CDR2 FVKESK. The length of the CDR3 is 18 residues. Trimming shortened V by 4 bases and J by 9 bases, and 29 bases separated the two germline ends. The CDR3 DNA reads as TGTGCCAGCAGCCCTAGATCCTCATCCAACGCAGGCTCGGGCACGCAGTATTTT. The encoded protein is CASSPRSSSNAGSGTQYF.

The chain couples TRBV4-1 to TRBJ1-5; no clear D gene. The V gene lost 3 bases and the J gene lost 2 bases, with 17 bases spanning the gap. Germline loops: CDR1 MGHRA, CDR2 YSYEKL. CDR3 length equals 17 residues. The CDR3 here is CASSHRVIGRGNQPQHF. CDR3 DNA: TGCGCCAGCAGCCATAGAGTGATTGGGAGAGGCAATCAGCCCCAGCATTTT.

The rearrangement joins TRBV5-6 to TRBJ2-5; TRBD2 might be the D (7 bases). Trimming took 5 bases from V and 5 from J, leaving 16 bases between them. Per germline, CDR1 SGHDT and CDR2 YYEEEE. The CDR3 is 14 residues long. This chain's CDR3 is CASSGPGGGETQYF. Written as DNA, the CDR3 is TGTGCCAGCAGTGGGCCGGGGGGCGGGGAGACCCAGTACTTC.

V is TRBV7-9 and J is TRBJ1-4; D is unresolved. CDR3 size: 16 residues. Germline assignment: CDR1 SEHNR and CDR2 FQNEAQ (reference sequence). Trimming took off 1 base at V and 8 bases at J, with 17 bases between the two ends. CDR3 protein: CASSLDPKDPREKLFF. In nucleotides, the CDR3 is TGTGCCAGCAGCTTAGACCCGAAGGACCCGAGGGAAAAACTGTTTTTT.

V gene TRBV5-6 combines with J gene TRBJ2-7, with 9 bases aligning to TRBD1. Germline CDR1 and CDR2: SGHDT and YYEEEE. The CDR3 is 15 residues long. The ends lost 0 bases at V and 3 bases at J; junction bases unmatched: 4. In DNA, the CDR3 is TGTGCCAGCAGCTTGGTAAACAGGGGGCTCTACGAGCAGTACTTC. It encodes CASSLVNRGLYEQYF.

J is TRBJ2-1 and V is TRBV10-1; 11 nucleotides agree with TRBD2. The germline gives CDR1 WNHNN, CDR2 SYGVQD (reference sequence). CDR3 length: 18 amino acids. The trim removed 3 bases at V and 2 bases at J, leaving 9 bases unmatched. The CDR3 spells CASSDGGLAGGPYNEQFF. In nucleotides, the CDR3 is TGCGCCAGCAGTGATGGTGGGCTAGCGGGAGGACCCTACAATGAGCAGTTCTTC.

This clone was seen just once. This chain links TRBV10-3 with TRBJ2-1; 8 bases fit TRBD2. The CDR3 spans 15 residues. Germline CDR1 reads ENHRY; CDR2 reads SYGVKD. Trimming at V came to 7 bases and at J to 8 bases, leaving 13 bases not matched to a gene. The CDR3 here is CAITPLVAGWDEQFF. Written as DNA, the CDR3 is TGTGCCATCACCCCGTTGGTAGCGGGATGGGATGAGCAGTTCTTC.

The genes are TRBV28 and TRBJ1-4; tentatively, D is TRBD1 (5 bases). Between the trimmed V and J ends, which lost 5 bases and 0 bases, there was a span of 10 bases. Germline CDR1 and CDR2: MDHEN and SYDVKM. The CDR3 length is 15 residues. CDR3 in DNA: TGTGCCAGCAGTCCCCCGGGGGCAACTAATGAAAAACTGTTTTTT. This encodes CASSPPGATNEKLFF.

The rearrangement links TRBV19 to TRBJ2-7; TRBD1 matches at 7 bases. This CDR3 has 14 residues. V trimming: 1 base; J trimming: 2 bases; junction bases outside the gene matches: 2. Germline loops: CDR1 LNHDA, CDR2 SQIVND (reference sequence). CDR3: CASSIAGGAYEQYF. The CDR3 DNA reads TGTGCCAGTAGTATAGCAGGGGGTGCCTACGAGCAGTACTTC.

The chain uses TRBV30 and TRBJ2-1; 14 bases line up with TRBD2. The CDR3 loop spans 16 amino acids. V gave up 2 bases and J gave up 7 bases; unmatched junction bases: 7. Germline CDR1 is GTSNPN and CDR2 is SVGIG (reference sequence). The CDR3 sequence: CAWSPGTSGSGNEQFF. The CDR3, as DNA: TGTGCCTGGAGTCCCGGGACTAGCGGGAGTGGGAATGAGCAGTTCTTC.

CDR3 DNA: TGTGCCAGCAGCTTAGTGCGCCAGACGAACACTGAAGCTTTCTTT. Translation: CASSLVRQTNTEAFF. This sequence joins TRBV7-9 and TRBJ1-1; D unclear. Germline lookup yields CDR1 SEHNR and CDR2 FQNEAQ (reference sequence). Trimming removed 1 base from V and 1 base from J, with 10 bases in between. There are 15 residues in the CDR3.